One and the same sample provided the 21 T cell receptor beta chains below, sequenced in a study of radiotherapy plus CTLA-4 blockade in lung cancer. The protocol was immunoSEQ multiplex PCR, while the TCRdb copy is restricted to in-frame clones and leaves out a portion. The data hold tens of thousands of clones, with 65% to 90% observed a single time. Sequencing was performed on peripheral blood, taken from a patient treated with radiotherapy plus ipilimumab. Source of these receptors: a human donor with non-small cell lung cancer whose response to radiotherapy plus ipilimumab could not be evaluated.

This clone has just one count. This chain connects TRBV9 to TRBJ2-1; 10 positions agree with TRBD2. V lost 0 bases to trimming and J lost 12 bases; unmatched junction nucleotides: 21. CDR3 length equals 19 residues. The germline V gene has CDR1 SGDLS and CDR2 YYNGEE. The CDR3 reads CASSVAQSGRASELFGQFF. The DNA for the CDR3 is TGTGCCAGCAGCGTAGCTCAAAGCGGGAGGGCCTCGGAGCTTTTTGGGCAGTTCTTC.

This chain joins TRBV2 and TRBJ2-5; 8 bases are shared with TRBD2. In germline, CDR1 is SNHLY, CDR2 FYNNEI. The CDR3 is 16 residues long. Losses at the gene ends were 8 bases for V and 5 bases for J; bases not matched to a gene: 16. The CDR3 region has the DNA TGTGCCAGCTCTTCTTTCGGGGGGGGCGCGGGGGAGACCCAGTACTTC. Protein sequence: CASSSFGGGAGETQYF.

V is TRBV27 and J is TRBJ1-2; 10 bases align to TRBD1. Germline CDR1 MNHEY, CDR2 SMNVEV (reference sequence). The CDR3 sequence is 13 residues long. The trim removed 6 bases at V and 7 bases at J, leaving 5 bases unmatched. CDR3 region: CASSDRGRSGYTF. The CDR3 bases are TGTGCCAGCAGCGACAGGGGGCGAAGTGGCTACACCTTC.

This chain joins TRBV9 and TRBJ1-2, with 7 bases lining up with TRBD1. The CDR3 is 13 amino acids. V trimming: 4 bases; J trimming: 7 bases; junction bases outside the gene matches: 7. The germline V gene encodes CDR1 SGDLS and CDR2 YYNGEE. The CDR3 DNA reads TGTGCCAGCAGCCAACAGGGGATGAGTGGCTACACCTTC. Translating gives CASSQQGMSGYTF.

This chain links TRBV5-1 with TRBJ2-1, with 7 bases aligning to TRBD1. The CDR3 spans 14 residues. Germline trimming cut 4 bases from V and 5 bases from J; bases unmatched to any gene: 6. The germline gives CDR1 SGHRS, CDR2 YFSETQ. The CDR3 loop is CASSQGGSNNEQFF. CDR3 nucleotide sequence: TGCGCCAGCAGCCAAGGGGGCAGTAACAATGAGCAGTTCTTC.

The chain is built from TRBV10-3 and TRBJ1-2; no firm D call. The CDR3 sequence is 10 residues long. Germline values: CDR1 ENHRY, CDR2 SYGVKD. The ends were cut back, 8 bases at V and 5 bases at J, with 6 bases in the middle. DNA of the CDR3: TGTGCCATCTGGGCTTATGGCTACACCTTC. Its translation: CAIWAYGYTF.

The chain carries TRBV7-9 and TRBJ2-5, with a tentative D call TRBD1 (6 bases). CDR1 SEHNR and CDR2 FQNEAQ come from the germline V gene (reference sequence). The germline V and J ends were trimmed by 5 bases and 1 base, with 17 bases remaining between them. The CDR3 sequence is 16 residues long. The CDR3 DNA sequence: TGTGCCAGCAGCCGACAGGCCGCGGGCCTCCAAGAGACCCAGTACTTC. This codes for CASSRQAAGLQETQYF.

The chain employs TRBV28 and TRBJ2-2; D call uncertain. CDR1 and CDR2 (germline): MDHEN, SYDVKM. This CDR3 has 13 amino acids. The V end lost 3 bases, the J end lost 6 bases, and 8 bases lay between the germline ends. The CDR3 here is CASSLSRPGELFF. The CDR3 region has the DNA TGTGCCAGCAGTTTGTCGCGGCCCGGGGAGCTGTTTTTT.

CDR3 nucleotide sequence: TGTGCCAGCAGCATGACCGGGACTAGCGGGAGGGGGGATACGCAGTATTTT. It codes for CASSMTGTSGRGDTQYF. This rearrangement joins TRBV5-6 to TRBJ2-3; the match to TRBD2 covers 16 bases. Germline V gene data show CDR1 as SGHDT and CDR2 as YYEEEE. Trimming cost V 4 bases and J 6 bases; bases outside gene matches: 8. The CDR3 is made up of 17 amino acids.

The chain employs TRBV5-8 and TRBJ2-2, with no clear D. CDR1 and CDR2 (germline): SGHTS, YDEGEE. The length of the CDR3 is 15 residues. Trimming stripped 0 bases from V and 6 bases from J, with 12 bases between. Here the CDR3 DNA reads TGTGCCAGCAGCTTGGAGAGGCCTTCGGCCGGGGAGCTGTTTTTT. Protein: CASSLERPSAGELFF.

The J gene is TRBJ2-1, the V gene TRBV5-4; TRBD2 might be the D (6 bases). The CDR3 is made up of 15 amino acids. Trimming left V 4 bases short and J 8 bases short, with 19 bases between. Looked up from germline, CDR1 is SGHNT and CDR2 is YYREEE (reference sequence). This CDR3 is CASSLPPGASDEQFF. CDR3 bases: TGTGCCAGCAGCCTCCCGCCTGGCGCTAGCGATGAGCAGTTCTTC.

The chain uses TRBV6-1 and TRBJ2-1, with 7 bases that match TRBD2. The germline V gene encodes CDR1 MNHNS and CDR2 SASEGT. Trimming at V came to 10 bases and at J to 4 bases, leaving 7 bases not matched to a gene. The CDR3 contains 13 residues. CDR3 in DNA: TGTGCCACCAGACTAGCAGTATACAATGAGCAGTTCTTC. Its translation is CATRLAVYNEQFF.

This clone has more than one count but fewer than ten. CDR3 loop: CASAPLGPGEGKTQYF. CDR3 DNA sequence: TGTGCCAGCGCGCCTCTGGGTCCAGGGGAGGGGAAGACCCAGTACTTC. This sequence joins TRBV27 and TRBJ2-5; TRBD2 is a possible D gene (7 bases). The V end lost 8 bases, the J end lost 6 bases, and 25 bases lay between the germline ends. The CDR3 is 16 amino acids. The germline V gene encodes CDR1 MNHEY and CDR2 SMNVEV (reference sequence).

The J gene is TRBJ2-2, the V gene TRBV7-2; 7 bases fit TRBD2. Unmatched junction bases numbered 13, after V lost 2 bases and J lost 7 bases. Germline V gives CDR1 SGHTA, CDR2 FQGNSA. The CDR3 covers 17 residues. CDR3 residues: CASSLSGGGIPNGELFF. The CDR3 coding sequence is TGTGCCAGCAGCTTATCGGGGGGAGGGATTCCGAACGGGGAGCTGTTTTTT.

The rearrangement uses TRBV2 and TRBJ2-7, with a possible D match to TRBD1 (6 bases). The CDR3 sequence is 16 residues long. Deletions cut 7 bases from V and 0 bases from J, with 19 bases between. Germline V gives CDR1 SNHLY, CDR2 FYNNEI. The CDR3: CASTPWGTDSSYEQYF. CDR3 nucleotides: TGTGCCAGCACCCCTTGGGGGACGGACAGCTCCTACGAGCAGTACTTC. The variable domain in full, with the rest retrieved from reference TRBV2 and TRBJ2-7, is EPEVTQTPSHQVTQMGQEVILRCVPISNHLYFYWYRQILGQKVEFLVSFYNNEISEKSEIFDDQFSVERPDGSNFTLKIRSTKLEDSAMYFCASTPWGTDSSYEQYFGPGTRLTVT.

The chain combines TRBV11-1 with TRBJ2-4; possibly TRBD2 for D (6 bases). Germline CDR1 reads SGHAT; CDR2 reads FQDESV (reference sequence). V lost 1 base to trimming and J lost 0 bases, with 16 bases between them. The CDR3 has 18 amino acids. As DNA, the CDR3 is TGTGCCAGCAGCTTAGAGGGTAGCGGAGGACTAGCCAAAAACATTCAGTACTTC. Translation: CASSLEGSGGLAKNIQYF.

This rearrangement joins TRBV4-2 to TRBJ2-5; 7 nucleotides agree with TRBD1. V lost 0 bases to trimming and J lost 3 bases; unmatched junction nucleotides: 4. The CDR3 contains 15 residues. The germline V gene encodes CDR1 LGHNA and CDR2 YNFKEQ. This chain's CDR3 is CASSQDTTGEETQYF. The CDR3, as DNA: TGTGCCAGCAGCCAAGATACTACAGGGGAAGAGACCCAGTACTTC.

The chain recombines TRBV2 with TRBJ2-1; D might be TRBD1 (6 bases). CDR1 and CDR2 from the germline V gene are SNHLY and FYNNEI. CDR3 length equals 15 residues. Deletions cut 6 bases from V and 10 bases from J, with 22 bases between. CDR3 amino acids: CASREDSAPLGEQFF. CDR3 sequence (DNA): TGTGCCAGCAGGGAGGACAGCGCCCCTTTGGGGGAGCAGTTCTTC.

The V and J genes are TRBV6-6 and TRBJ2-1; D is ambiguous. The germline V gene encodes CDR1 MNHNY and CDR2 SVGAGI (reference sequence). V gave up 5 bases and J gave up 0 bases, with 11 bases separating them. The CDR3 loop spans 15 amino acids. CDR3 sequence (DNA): TGTGCCAGCAGTCCCCCCCTAAGCTCCTACAATGAGCAGTTCTTC. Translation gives CASSPPLSSYNEQFF.

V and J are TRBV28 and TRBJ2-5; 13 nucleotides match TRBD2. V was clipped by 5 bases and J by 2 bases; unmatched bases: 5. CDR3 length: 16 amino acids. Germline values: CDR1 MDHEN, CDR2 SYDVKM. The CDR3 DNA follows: TGTGCCAGCAGTGGACTAGCGGGAGTAGGTCAAGAGACCCAGTACTTC. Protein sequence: CASSGLAGVGQETQYF. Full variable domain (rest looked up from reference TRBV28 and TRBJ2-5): DVKVTQSSRYLVKRTGEKVFLECVQDMDHENMFWYRQDPGLGLRLIYFSYDVKMKEKGDIPEGYSVSREKKERFSLILESASTNQTSMYLCASSGLAGVGQETQYFGPGTRLLVL.

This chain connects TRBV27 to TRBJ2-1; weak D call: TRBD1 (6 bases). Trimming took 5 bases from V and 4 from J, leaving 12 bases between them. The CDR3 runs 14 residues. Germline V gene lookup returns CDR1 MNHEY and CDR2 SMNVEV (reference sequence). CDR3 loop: CASSLTDRYNEQFF. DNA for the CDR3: TGTGCCAGCAGTCTAACCGACAGGTACAATGAGCAGTTCTTC.